This T cell receptor beta chain comes out of a study of T cell repertoires in cytomegalovirus infection. Study background: Selection of CMV epitopes for the study included recently identified HLA-C-restricted and well-studied HLA-B-restricted ones.

The study, taken as a whole, reports: The cumulative frequency of public TCR beta families distinguished individuals who carried CMV together with the relevant HLA. Clonotypes of TCR beta that were HLA-C-restricted and CMV-specific dominated the ex vivo response.

In TCRdb, the reads were re-called with MiXCR into one record per CDR3 protein. The sample carries about 770,000 distinct CDR3 sequences, about 27% recorded once. Many counts were recorded for this clonotype. Its antigen is not identified. The specimen comprised cultured CD8+ T cells from PBMCs, sampled from culture after CMV antigen stimulation. The sequence was obtained from a human donor in good health (CMV status not recorded). Some clones in this sample may be carry-over from other donors' samples.

In DNA, the CDR3 is TGTGCCAGCAGCTTAAACAGGGCTGGGGCCAACGTCCTGACTTTC. Residues: CASSLNRAGANVLTF. The rearrangement links TRBV7-2 to TRBJ2-6; weak D call: TRBD1 (6 bases). The germline V gene encodes CDR1 SGHTA and CDR2 FQGNSA. The CDR3 totals 15 residues. V gave up 2 bases and J gave up 2 bases, with 7 bases separating them.